Described below is a single T cell receptor (beta chain) sequence and its context. The source of the sample is a study of blood T cell repertoires in COVID-19. Turning to the study itself: The cDNA or gDNA used as material had been derived from T cells, B-cell-depleted T cells, or PBMCs.

TCRdb keeps only in-frame clones here, not all; method: immunoSEQ multiplex PCR. The sample has about 46,000 clones; 85% to 90% are singletons. Participant-reported clinical history was the basis for cohort assignment. Donors in Cohort 3 counted as recovered after two negative PCRs, clearance, or symptom resolution. From germline, CDR1 is SGHRS and CDR2 YFSETQ. V lost 4 bases and J lost 3, with 11 bases in between. This CDR3 has 13 residues. The sample taken for sequencing was PBMCs or T cells enriched from blood (not recorded which). This TCR derives from a woman between 50 and 59 years old who had recovered from COVID-19. The chain has TRBV5-1 and TRBJ2-7; no firm D call. The CDR3 protein is CASSPPPYYEQYF. CDR3 sequence (DNA): TGCGCCAGCAGCCCCCCGCCCTACTACGAGCAGTACTTC. The variable domain in full, completed from reference TRBV5-1 and TRBJ2-7, reads KAGVTQTPRYLIKTRGQQVTLSCSPISGHRSVSWYQQTPGQGLQFLFEYFSETQRNKGNFPGRFSGRQFSNSRSEMNVSTLELGDSALYLCASSPPPYYEQYFGPGTRLTVT.